This TCR beta chain is from a study of T cell responses to AZD1222 COVID-19 vaccine (dated by TCRdb to about 2021). Study-wide context: A total of around 240 trial participants underwent TCR sequencing, of whom around 210 had received two doses of AZD1222 and roughly 26 had received two doses of the MenACWY control vaccine. Trial participants were enrolled by age into 18-55, 56-69 and 70-plus year subgroups, with roughly 160, 29 and 62 TCR-sequenced participants respectively. What the study reported, not specific to this receptor: In the small 56-69-year group, the increase in depth fell short of significance, most likely because of low power. Spike-specific TCR breadth and depth rose significantly after two AZD1222 doses compared with day 0 and with MenACWY recipients. Most participants were white British and females outnumbered males, and the authors suggested that clonal diversity may have been underestimated. Nearly half of unique spike-specific TCRs reportedly recognized epitopes outside regions mutated in the B.1.351 and B.1.1.7 variants. Because no samples from the day 14 peak response were available, repertoires could be characterized only after the peak T cell response. Conclusions about previously exposed vaccinees were limited because only six AZD1222 recipients were SARS-CoV-2 seropositive at baseline. The whole spike protein was spanned by vaccine-associated CD4 TCRs, and dominant responses were seen in regions 160-218 and 743-854.

In the case of this clone: Its antigen is unknown. It has no much larger one-base neighbor in the sample; base qualities were not kept.

The CDR3, from cysteine to phenylalanine, totals 14 residues. The kept DNA is CDR3 alone, 42 bases in frame from the first base. Trimming leaves V shorter by 6 bases and J shorter by 1 base, with the junction holding 3 bases beyond the gene matches. The germline V gene sets CDR1 to SNHLY and CDR2 to FYNNEI. The CDR3 regions of human TCRbeta chains were subjected to immunosequencing. As for how the authors treated the data: TCRs in the repertoires were compared against a reference library of SARS-CoV-2-specific TCRs that had been generated with the MIRA antigen-specificity platform. Breadth was defined as the fraction of unique TCRs that were SARS-CoV-2-associated. Depth was defined as the fraction of total T cells that were SARS-CoV-2-associated. Using the MIRA data, every spike-specific TCR was mapped to the spike region that the TCR reacted to and assigned to either a CD4 or a CD8 class. Log10-transformed breadth and depth values were compared by one-way ANOVA with Sidak's multiple comparisons tests. TCRdb limited this immuneACCESS table to in-frame rearrangements with V and J called. A share of clones is missing; checked studies link under half to unresolved V genes, and the rest is unexplained. That table is the source of V, J and clone size, and D and trimming were worked out from the DNA. The sample data list some 170,000 clones, and 92% of these were observed just once. The ten largest clonotypes hold about 1% of the sample.

The time point tag for this specimen amounts to: about 28 days (+/-7) after the second vaccine dose. Because spike-specific TCR depth and breadth did not differ between the two schedules, AZD1222 recipients who got a second dose at roughly 4 weeks were pooled with those who got a second dose at roughly 12 weeks. Samples from vaccinated people were obtained from the UK trials COV001 and COV002, which included a single-blind randomized controlled phase 2/3 trial of AZD1222 (ChAdOx1 nCoV-19) in healthy adults. For TCRbeta chain sequencing, PBMC samples were collected from trial participants at day 0 and at day 28 after the second dose.

The sample consisted of peripheral blood, taken 28 days after the second AZD1222 dose. This receptor was obtained from an adult who received the AZD1222 COVID-19 vaccine. The chain couples TRBV2 to TRBJ1-1; 9 bases in between match TRBD1. The bases are TGTGCCAGCAGAAAGGGACAGGGGAACACTGAAGCTTTCTTT. Its protein is CASRKGQGNTEAFF.